Following are 30 T cell receptor beta chains from one sample sequenced in a study of patients and donors after allogeneic stem cell transplantation. TCRdb independently ran MiXCR on the RT-PCR reads; one entry per CDR3 protein. The sample comprises 84,000 or so distinct CDR3 sequences, roughly 50% of which are singletons, and around 60% rests with the top ten. Sample: blood, either unsorted or a sorted T cell fraction (not recorded which). These receptors were taken from a human donor who was either an allogeneic HSCT recipient or a stem cell or donor lymphocyte infusion donor (not recorded which). It is not recorded whose cells these are; they may come from a transplant donor.

This clonotype was observed a few times. The V call is TRBV11-2, the J call TRBJ1-3, with D possibly TRBD1 on 6 matching bases. Germline values: CDR1 SGHAT, CDR2 FQNNGV. The CDR3 loop spans 14 amino acids. The germline V and J ends were trimmed by 5 bases and 6 bases, with 14 bases remaining between them. CDR3 bases: TGTGCCAGCAGCCTTAGGGGGGTGGCAAACACCATATATTTT. It yields the protein CASSLRGVANTIYF.

The V call is TRBV15, the J call TRBJ1-2; no clear D. The CDR3 contains 16 residues. V was cut by 0 bases and J by 2 bases, with 13 bases left in between. From germline, CDR1 is LNHNV and CDR2 YYDKDF (reference sequence). The DNA for the CDR3 is TGTGCCACCAGCAGAGATGGTGATTCTTTAAACTATGGCTACACCTTC. Translation gives CATSRDGDSLNYGYTF.

This clonotype was seen just once. The chain carries TRBV29-1 and TRBJ2-7; D perhaps matches TRBD1 (6 bases). This CDR3 spans 11 amino acids. The V and J ends lost 6 bases and 6 bases respectively, with 12 bases between them. Germline V lookup: CDR1 SQVTM, CDR2 ANQGSEA. The CDR3 nucleotides are TGCAGCGTCGTGGACAGACTCGAGCAGTACTTC. Residues: CSVVDRLEQYF.

V gene TRBV7-3 combines with J gene TRBJ1-1, with no clear D. Trimming removed 1 base from V and 2 bases from J, with 11 bases in between. The CDR3 loop spans 15 amino acids. Germline V gene data show CDR1 as SGHTA and CDR2 as FQGTGA. CDR3 loop: CASSLRRQANTEAFF. CDR3 bases: TGTGCCAGCAGCTTAAGAAGGCAGGCTAACACTGAAGCTTTCTTT.

The V and J genes are TRBV5-1 and TRBJ1-1; D uncertain. The length of the CDR3 is 16 residues. Between the trimmed V and J ends, which lost 0 bases and 0 bases, there was a span of 12 bases. CDR1 is SGHRS, CDR2 YFSETQ, per germline. In DNA, the CDR3 is TGCGCCAGCAGCTTGGTATTCGCGGGTTTGAACACTGAAGCTTTCTTT. It specifies CASSLVFAGLNTEAFF. The entire variable domain, with the rest obtained from reference TRBV5-1 and TRBJ1-1, is as follows: KAGVTQTPRYLIKTRGQQVTLSCSPISGHRSVSWYQQTPGQGLQFLFEYFSETQRNKGNFPGRFSGRQFSNSRSEMNVSTLELGDSALYLCASSLVFAGLNTEAFFGQGTRLTVV.

This chain connects TRBV20-1 to TRBJ1-3; D gene uncertain. Trimming cost V 3 bases and J 0 bases, with 12 bases left between them. Looked up from germline, CDR1 is DFQATT and CDR2 is SNEGSKA (reference sequence). The CDR3 loop spans 15 amino acids. CDR3 protein: CSARARPGSGNTIYF. The CDR3 nucleotides read TGCAGTGCTAGGGCCCGTCCTGGCTCTGGAAACACCATATATTTT.

The J gene is TRBJ1-1, the V gene TRBV28; no definite D call. CDR1 and CDR2 (germline): MDHEN, SYDVKM. V was clipped by 5 bases and J by 7 bases, with 11 bases between them. The CDR3 extends over 12 amino acids. CDR3 in amino acids: CASSTQSSEAFF. CDR3 DNA: TGTGCCAGCAGTACGCAGAGTAGTGAAGCTTTCTTT. The full variable domain, with the rest looked up from reference TRBV28 and TRBJ1-1, is DVKVTQSSRYLVKRTGEKVFLECVQDMDHENMFWYRQDPGLGLRLIYFSYDVKMKEKGDIPEGYSVSREKKERFSLILESASTNQTSMYLCASSTQSSEAFFGQGTRLTVV.

The gene calls are TRBV15 and TRBJ2-1; no firm D call. The germline V and J ends were trimmed by 1 base and 9 bases, with 10 bases remaining between them. The CDR3 runs 13 residues. The germline CDR1 and CDR2 sequences are LNHNV and YYDKDF (reference sequence). The CDR3 sequence is CATSRVEAIEQFF. The DNA of the CDR3 is TGTGCCACCAGCAGAGTAGAAGCAATTGAGCAGTTCTTC.

This chain connects TRBV5-1 to TRBJ1-6; 9 bases agree with TRBD1. The CDR3 is 17 amino acids. The V segment lost 4 bases and the J segment 7 bases; nucleotides outside the gene matches: 12. CDR1 and CDR2 (germline): SGHRS, YFSETQ. CDR3 loop: CASSTGQGRRVNSPLHF. The CDR3 DNA reads as TGCGCCAGCAGCACCGGACAGGGGCGGAGGGTCAATTCACCCCTCCACTTT.

This chain joins TRBV7-9 and TRBJ1-5, with D maybe TRBD1 (6 bases). Germline V gene sequence: CDR1 SEHNR, CDR2 FQNEAQ (reference sequence). V was cut by 1 base and J by 12 bases, with 13 bases left in between. CDR3 size: 13 residues. CDR3 bases: TGTGCCAGCAGCTTAGGGACAGAACTGCGCCAGCATTTT. Translated: CASSLGTELRQHF. Together with reference TRBV7-9 and TRBJ1-5, the CDR3 gives the full variable domain: DTGVSQNPRHKITKRGQNVTFRCDPISEHNRLYWYRQTLGQGPEFLTYFQNEAQLEKSRLLSDRFSAERPKGSFSTLEIQRTEQGDSAMYLCASSLGTELRQHFGDGTRLSIL.

The rearrangement joins TRBV3-1 to TRBJ1-1; D unclear. The CDR3 is made up of 14 amino acids. V was shortened by 1 base and J by 3 bases, with 9 bases between the two germline ends. The germline V gene encodes CDR1 LGHDT and CDR2 YNNKEL (reference sequence). CDR3 nucleotides: TGTGCCAGCAGCCAAGTGGGAAGGCACACTGAAGCTTTCTTT. Encoded protein: CASSQVGRHTEAFF.

The chain joins TRBV4-3 to TRBJ1-2; possible D gene TRBD1, 5 bases. V was shortened by 3 bases and J by 6 bases, with 17 bases between the two germline ends. Germline lookup yields CDR1 LGHNA and CDR2 YSLEER. The CDR3 spans 15 residues. CDR3 protein: CASSQKGRGPNGYTF. The DNA of the CDR3 is TGCGCCAGCAGCCAGAAAGGACGGGGACCGAATGGCTACACCTTC.

The CDR3 protein is CASSPPGTGGYEQYF. The CDR3 DNA reads TGTGCCAGCTCACCCCCCGGGACAGGGGGTTACGAGCAGTACTTC. The V call is TRBV18, the J call TRBJ2-7; TRBD1 matches 11 bases. The CDR3 extends over 15 amino acids. V shed 3 bases, J shed 4 bases, and the junction held 5 bases outside the gene matches. Germline lookup yields CDR1 KGHSH and CDR2 LQKENI.

This clonotype was recorded once. The rearrangement uses TRBV7-3 and TRBJ1-1; D remains ambiguous. This CDR3 contains 13 residues. The V end was cut by 1 base, the J end by 1 base, with 4 bases between. From germline, CDR1 is SGHTA and CDR2 FQGTGA. DNA for the CDR3: TGTGCCAGCAGCTTAAGGTCGAACACTGAAGCTTTCTTT. Its translation is CASSLRSNTEAFF.

The chain carries TRBV4-3 and TRBJ1-6, with TRBD1 as a possible D gene (6 bases). The CDR3 has 18 amino acids. CDR1 and CDR2 from the germline V gene are LGHNA and YSLEER. Trimming cost V 4 bases and J 4 bases, with 20 bases left between them. The CDR3 coding sequence is TGCGCCAGCAGCCGAGACAGGAGAGAGACAATTTATAATTCACCCCTCCACTTT. It codes for CASSRDRRETIYNSPLHF.

V and J are TRBV6-1 and TRBJ1-1; TRBD1 is a possible D gene (6 bases). Germline CDR1 reads MNHNS; CDR2 reads SASEGT. This CDR3 contains 14 residues. The ends were cut back, 6 bases at V and 4 bases at J, with 15 bases in the middle. The CDR3 loop is CASRLVGGGTEAFF. The CDR3 DNA sequence: TGTGCCAGCAGGTTGGTAGGGGGGGGCACTGAAGCTTTCTTT.

This clonotype has only one observation. The chain links TRBV20-1 to TRBJ2-5; TRBD2 aligns across 9 bases. J was trimmed by 1 base and V by 1 base; bases with no gene match: 7. CDR1 and CDR2 from the germline V gene are DFQATT and SNEGSKA (reference sequence). This CDR3 comprises 16 residues. This chain's CDR3 is CSARAPTSGAQETQYF. CDR3 in DNA: TGCAGTGCTAGAGCCCCGACTAGCGGCGCCCAAGAGACCCAGTACTTC.

This CDR3 is CASSSIPYGGGYTF. The DNA for the CDR3 is TGTGCCAGCAGCTCCATCCCCTACGGAGGTGGCTACACCTTC. The chain joins TRBV28 to TRBJ1-2; no clear D. V shed 6 bases and J shed 7 bases, with 18 bases lying between them. Germline values: CDR1 MDHEN, CDR2 SYDVKM. This CDR3 has 14 residues.

This chain links TRBV12-3 or TRBV12-4 with TRBJ1-2; 9 nucleotides line up with TRBD1. Trimming cost V 0 bases and J 8 bases; bases outside gene matches: 16. This CDR3 contains 18 residues. The CDR3 loop reads CASSLAYGQGYVFGGYTF. CDR3 coding DNA: TGTGCCAGCAGTTTAGCGTACGGACAGGGGTACGTTTTTGGAGGCTACACCTTC.

The CDR3 DNA sequence: TGCAGTGCTAGAAATCCAGGGCCTAACTTCTCTGGAAACACCATATATTTT. It translates to CSARNPGPNFSGNTIYF. The J gene is TRBJ1-3, the V gene TRBV20-1, with D perhaps matching TRBD1 (5 bases). The CDR3 runs 17 residues. V was pared by 2 bases and J by 0 bases, with 17 bases between. Germline V gene lookup returns CDR1 DFQATT and CDR2 SNEGSKA (reference sequence).

This chain links TRBV6-2 or TRBV6-3 with TRBJ1-1; D not resolved. Germline values: CDR1 MNHEY, CDR2 SVGEGT. There are 14 residues in the CDR3. V lost 4 bases and J lost 3, with 12 bases in between. Here the CDR3 reads CASSSQGRDTEAFF. In DNA form, the CDR3 reads TGTGCCAGCAGTTCCCAAGGAAGGGACACTGAAGCTTTCTTT.

The chain combines TRBV12-3 or TRBV12-4 with TRBJ1-6; D gene unclear. This CDR3 is 11 amino acids long. The V end was cut by 3 bases, the J end by 12 bases, with 6 bases between. The CDR3 loop reads CASSFKQPLHF. The DNA for the CDR3 is TGTGCCAGCAGTTTTAAGCAACCCCTCCACTTT.

The chain combines TRBV4-3 with TRBJ1-6; D ambiguous. The CDR3 runs to 16 residues. With 0 bases removed from V and 2 bases from J, the gap between germline ends came to 8 bases. The germline V gene encodes CDR1 LGHNA and CDR2 YSLEER. This CDR3 is CASSQDGLPYNSPLHF. The CDR3 coding sequence is TGCGCCAGCAGCCAAGATGGGCTCCCCTATAATTCACCCCTCCACTTT.

This rearrangement joins TRBV3-1 to TRBJ1-2, with TRBD1 identical over 8 bases. With 2 bases clipped from V and 6 bases from J, the junction kept 8 bases outside the gene matches. The length of the CDR3 is 15 residues. Per germline, CDR1 LGHDT and CDR2 YNNKEL (reference sequence). The CDR3 loop is CASSQPADRVDGYTF. The DNA of the CDR3 is TGTGCCAGCAGCCAACCCGCGGACAGGGTGGATGGCTACACCTTC.

This clonotype was seen a handful of times. This chain joins TRBV4-3 and TRBJ1-2; perhaps TRBD1 as D (6 bases). V was trimmed by 2 bases and J by 0 bases, leaving 13 bases between them. Germline CDR1 reads LGHNA; CDR2 reads YSLEER. This CDR3 has 16 amino acids. CDR3 residues: CASSQSLTGANYGYTF. The CDR3 DNA is TGCGCCAGCAGCCAATCCTTGACAGGAGCTAACTATGGCTACACCTTC.

In this sample, this clonotype turned up many times. V usage is TRBV6-5 and J usage is TRBJ1-1; no clear D. Deletions cut 5 bases from V and 1 base from J, with 14 bases between. The CDR3 extends over 15 amino acids. CDR1 is MNHEY, CDR2 SVGAGI, per germline. CDR3 loop: CASSNGPARNTEAFF. DNA of the CDR3: TGTGCCAGCAGTAACGGGCCCGCGAGGAACACTGAAGCTTTCTTT.

The V gene is TRBV15, the J gene TRBJ2-7, with D maybe TRBD2 (6 bases). The CDR3 runs to 13 residues. Germline-derived CDR1 and CDR2 are LNHNV and YYDKDF (reference sequence). V lost 5 bases and J lost 6, with 14 bases in between. The CDR3 region is CATSGRDFGEQYF. Written as DNA, the CDR3 is TGTGCCACCAGCGGGCGGGATTTTGGCGAGCAGTACTTC.

The genes are TRBV27 and TRBJ2-6; D perhaps matches TRBD1 (6 bases). V lost 6 bases and J lost 4, with 13 bases in between. The CDR3 extends over 15 amino acids. Germline V gives CDR1 MNHEY, CDR2 SMNVEV (reference sequence). CDR3: CASRFQGNGANVLTF. The CDR3 coding sequence is TGTGCCAGCAGATTCCAGGGGAACGGGGCCAACGTCCTGACTTTC.

This clonotype was observed a handful of times. This chain connects TRBV11-2 to TRBJ1-1; D not certain. Germline V lookup: CDR1 SGHAT, CDR2 FQNNGV. V was pared by 4 bases and J by 0 bases, with 18 bases between. The CDR3 contains 17 residues. The CDR3 DNA sequence: TGTGCCAGCAGCTCCCGCTCATACTCTTCGATGAACACTGAAGCTTTCTTT. It codes for CASSSRSYSSMNTEAFF.

The rearrangement links TRBV9 to TRBJ2-1, with 7 bases aligning to TRBD2. The CDR3 totals 19 residues. V gave up 0 bases and J gave up 4 bases; unmatched junction bases: 16. Germline values: CDR1 SGDLS, CDR2 YYNGEE. The CDR3: CASSVVGLAAPRTYNEQFF. Here the CDR3 DNA reads TGTGCCAGCAGCGTAGTAGGCCTAGCGGCACCCCGGACTTACAATGAGCAGTTCTTC.